The clone carrying this T cell receptor (beta chain) appeared a few times. Libraries were prepared by immunoSEQ multiplex PCR; TCRdb keeps only in-frame clonotypes and omits some of them. The table lists approximately 170,000 clones, over 75% of them singletons. This sample is drawn from a study of blood T cell repertoires in COVID-19. About the study: Samples came from the United States, Italy and Spain, spanning acute and convalescent COVID-19.

There are 14 residues in the CDR3. Trimming took 4 bases from V and 2 from J; bases not matched to a gene: 4. Looked up from germline, CDR1 is SNHLY and CDR2 is FYNNEI. Sequenced input: peripheral blood. This clonotype originated in a woman aged 45 to 65 with acute or convalescent COVID-19. The rearrangement links TRBV2 to TRBJ2-7, with TRBD2 identical over 8 bases. The CDR3 region is CASSARGGPYEQYF. CDR3 DNA: TGTGCCAGCAGTGCCCGGGGGGGTCCCTACGAGCAGTACTTC.